Listed here are 8 T cell receptor beta chains from one sample, sequenced in a study of T cells after yellow fever vaccination. MiXCR, applied by TCRdb to the 5' RACE reads, yields one record per CDR3 protein. The repertoire has 400,000 to 450,000 distinct CDR3 sequences, around 19% of them found once; the top ten carry over 15%. Sequenced here: PBMCs, sampled before the yellow fever booster vaccination. The receptors shown here come from a man aged 18 to 35 who received the YFV17D yellow fever vaccine.

This chain uses TRBV6-2 or TRBV6-3 with TRBJ2-5; 13 nucleotides line up with TRBD2. V trimming: 7 bases; J trimming: 3 bases; junction bases outside the gene matches: 8. Germline CDR1 and CDR2: MNHEY and SVGEGT. The CDR3 loop spans 16 amino acids. CDR3 in amino acids: CASTPLGLAGEETQYF. CDR3 nucleotide sequence: TGTGCCAGCACTCCCCTCGGACTAGCGGGGGAAGAGACCCAGTACTTC.

This clonotype has a count of ten or more. This chain links TRBV12-3 or TRBV12-4 with TRBJ2-2, with D uncertain. This CDR3 has 13 residues. The V end lost 3 bases, the J end lost 7 bases, and 9 bases lay between the germline ends. Here the CDR3 reads CASSFVPNGELFF. DNA of the CDR3: TGTGCCAGCAGTTTCGTTCCTAACGGGGAGCTGTTTTTT.

The genes are TRBV10-3 and TRBJ2-1, with 10 bases lining up with TRBD1. The CDR3 has 13 amino acids. Germline CDR1 reads ENHRY; CDR2 reads SYGVKD. The V and J ends lost 7 bases and 7 bases, in that order; junction bases with no gene match: 4. The CDR3 region is CAITGTGVNEQFF. CDR3 DNA: TGTGCCATCACGGGGACAGGGGTAAATGAGCAGTTCTTC.

This clonotype was counted only a few times. V gene TRBV5-4 combines with J gene TRBJ1-1; D possibly corresponds to TRBD1 (6 bases). Germline V lookup: CDR1 SGHNT, CDR2 YYREEE (reference sequence). This CDR3 contains 12 residues. V lost 3 bases to trimming and J lost 8 bases, with 11 bases between them. CDR3 loop: CASSWDIGEAFF. The CDR3 region has the DNA TGTGCCAGCAGCTGGGACATCGGGGAAGCTTTCTTT.

This clonotype was detected ten times or more. CDR3 protein: CASSGRTGAGNTIYF. DNA of the CDR3: TGTGCCAGCAGCGGACGGACAGGGGCAGGAAACACCATATATTTT. The chain carries TRBV5-5 and TRBJ1-3, with 9 bases fitting TRBD1. The germline V gene encodes CDR1 SGHKS and CDR2 YYEKEE (reference sequence). Trimming took 4 bases from V and 4 from J; bases not matched to a gene: 6. The CDR3 has 15 amino acids.

The chain uses TRBV12-3 or TRBV12-4 and TRBJ2-5, with D maybe TRBD2 (6 bases). Trimming left V 0 bases short and J 2 bases short, with 10 bases between. The CDR3 spans 15 residues. CDR3 DNA sequence: TGTGCCAGCAGTTTAGCGCCTCGGGGGCAAGAGACCCAGTACTTC. Amino acid sequence: CASSLAPRGQETQYF.

V gene TRBV20-1 combines with J gene TRBJ2-3; either TRBD1 or TRBD2 may fit D (5 bases each). Trimming took 3 bases from V and 6 from J, leaving 16 bases between them. Germline-derived CDR1 and CDR2 are DFQATT and SNEGSKA (reference sequence). The CDR3 has 14 residues. The CDR3 spells CSASLTSGQDTQYF. CDR3 sequence (DNA): TGCAGTGCTAGCCTCACATCGGGGCAGGATACGCAGTATTTT.

This clonotype was detected only a few times. The DNA for the CDR3 is TGTGCCAGCAGTAGGACAGGCATCACCCTCAATGAGCAGTTCTTC. Translated: CASSRTGITLNEQFF. The chain combines TRBV12-3 or TRBV12-4 with TRBJ2-1; 7 bases align to TRBD1. J gave up 6 bases and V 5 bases, and 10 bases lay outside the gene matches. This CDR3 contains 15 residues.